This T cell receptor (beta chain) was sequenced for a study of T cell changes during pregnancy in multiple sclerosis. Sequencing was performed with immunoSEQ multiplex PCR; in TCRdb, only in-frame clones are kept and a portion is missing. The profile covers under 85,000 clones, with around nine tenths appearing a single time and 1.1% to 1.5% taken by the ten largest. Looked up from germline, CDR1 is LGHNA and CDR2 is YSLEER. The CDR3 covers 15 residues. The V end lost 0 bases, the J end lost 4 bases, and 9 bases lay between the germline ends. The receptor was isolated from a female donor in good health, enrolled as a control in a pregnancy study. The sequenced sample was peripheral blood, obtained in the third trimester of pregnancy. This chain links TRBV4-3 with TRBJ1-4, with D unresolved. CDR3 nucleotide sequence: TGCGCCAGCAGCCAAGATCGGTCGTATAATGAAAAACTGTTTTTT. It encodes CASSQDRSYNEKLFF.